The clone carrying this T cell receptor (beta chain) was recorded a few times. Measured with immunoSEQ multiplex PCR; TCRdb has only the in-frame clones, and not every one. This repertoire shows 46,000 or so clones, more than 75% found once; its top ten account for around a sixth. CDR3 length: 14 residues. In germline, CDR1 is GTSNPN, CDR2 SVGIG (reference sequence). J gave up 4 bases and V 3 bases, and 4 bases lay outside the gene matches. The sample is drawn from a study of blood T cell repertoires in COVID-19. V and J are TRBV30 and TRBJ2-2, with 8 bases identical to TRBD1. This receptor was identified in a man aged 60-69 years with active or convalescent COVID-19. Sequencing used peripheral blood. This chain's CDR3 is CAWRRTGTTGELFF. CDR3 in DNA: TGTGCCTGGAGAAGGACAGGGACCACCGGGGAGCTGTTTTTT. The variable domain in full, with the rest retrieved from reference TRBV30 and TRBJ2-2, is SQTIHQWPATLVQPVGSPLSLECTVEGTSNPNLYWYRQAAGRGLQLLFYSVGIGQISSEVPQNLSASRPQDRQFILSSKKLLLSDSGFYLCAWRRTGTTGELFFGEGSRLTVL.